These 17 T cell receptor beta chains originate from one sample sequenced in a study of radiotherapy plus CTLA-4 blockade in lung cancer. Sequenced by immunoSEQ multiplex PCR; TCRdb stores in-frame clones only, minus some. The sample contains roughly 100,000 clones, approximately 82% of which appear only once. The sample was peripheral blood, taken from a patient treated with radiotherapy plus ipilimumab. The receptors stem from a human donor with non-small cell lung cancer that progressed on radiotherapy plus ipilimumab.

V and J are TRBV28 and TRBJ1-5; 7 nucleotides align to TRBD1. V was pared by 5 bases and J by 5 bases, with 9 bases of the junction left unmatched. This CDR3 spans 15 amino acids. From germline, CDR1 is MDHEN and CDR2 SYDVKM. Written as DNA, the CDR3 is TGTGCCAGCAGTCACCGACAGGGTTTGTATCAGCCCCAGCATTTT. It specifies CASSHRQGLYQPQHF.

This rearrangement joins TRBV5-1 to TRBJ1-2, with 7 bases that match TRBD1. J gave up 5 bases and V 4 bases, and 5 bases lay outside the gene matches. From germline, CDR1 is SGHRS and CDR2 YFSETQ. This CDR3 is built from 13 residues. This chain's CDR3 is CASSLTGEYGYTF. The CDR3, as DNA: TGCGCCAGCAGCCTCACAGGGGAATATGGCTACACCTTC.

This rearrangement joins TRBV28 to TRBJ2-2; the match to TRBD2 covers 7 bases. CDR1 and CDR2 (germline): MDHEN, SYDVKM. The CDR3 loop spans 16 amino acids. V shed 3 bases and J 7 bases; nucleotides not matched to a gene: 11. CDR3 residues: CASSFFSRESFGELFF. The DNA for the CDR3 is TGTGCCAGCAGTTTTTTCTCGCGGGAGTCTTTCGGGGAGCTGTTTTTT. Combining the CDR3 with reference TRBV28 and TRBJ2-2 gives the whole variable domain DVKVTQSSRYLVKRTGEKVFLECVQDMDHENMFWYRQDPGLGLRLIYFSYDVKMKEKGDIPEGYSVSREKKERFSLILESASTNQTSMYLCASSFFSRESFGELFFGEGSRLTVL.

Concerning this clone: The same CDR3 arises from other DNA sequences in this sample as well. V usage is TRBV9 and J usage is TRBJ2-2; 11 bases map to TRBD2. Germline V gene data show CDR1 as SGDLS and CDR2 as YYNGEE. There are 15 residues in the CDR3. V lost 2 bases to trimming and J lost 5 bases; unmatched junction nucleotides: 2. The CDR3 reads CASSVSGRGTGELFF. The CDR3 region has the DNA TGTGCCAGCAGCGTTAGCGGGAGGGGGACCGGGGAGCTGTTTTTT. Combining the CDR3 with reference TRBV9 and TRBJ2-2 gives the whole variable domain DSGVTQTPKHLITATGQRVTLRCSPRSGDLSVYWYQQSLDQGLQFLIQYYNGEERAKGNILERFSAQQFPDLHSELNLSSLELGDSALYFCASSVSGRGTGELFFGEGSRLTVL.

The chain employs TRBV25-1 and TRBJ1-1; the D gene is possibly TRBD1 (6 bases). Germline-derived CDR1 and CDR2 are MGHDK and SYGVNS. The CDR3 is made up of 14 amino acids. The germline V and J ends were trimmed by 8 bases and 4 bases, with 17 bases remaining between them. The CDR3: CASLQGGGSTEAFF. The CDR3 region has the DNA TGTGCCAGCCTCCAAGGGGGGGGAAGCACTGAAGCTTTCTTT.

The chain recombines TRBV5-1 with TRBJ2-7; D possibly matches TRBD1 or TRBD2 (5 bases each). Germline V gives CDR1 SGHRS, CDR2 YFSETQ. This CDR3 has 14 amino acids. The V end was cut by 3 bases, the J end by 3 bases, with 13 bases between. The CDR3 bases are TGCGCCAGCAGCTACGGGACGGCTAGCTACGAGCAGTACTTC. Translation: CASSYGTASYEQYF.

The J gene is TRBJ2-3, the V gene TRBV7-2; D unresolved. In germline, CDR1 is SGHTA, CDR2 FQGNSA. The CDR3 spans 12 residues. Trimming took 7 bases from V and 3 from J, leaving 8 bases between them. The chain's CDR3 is CASNLRTDTQYF. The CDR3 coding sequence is TGTGCCAGCAATCTTAGAACAGATACGCAGTATTTT.

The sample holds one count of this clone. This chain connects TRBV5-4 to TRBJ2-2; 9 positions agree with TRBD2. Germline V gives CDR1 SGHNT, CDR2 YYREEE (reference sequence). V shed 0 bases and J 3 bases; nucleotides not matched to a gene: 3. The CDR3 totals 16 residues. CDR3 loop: CASSLGTSGYTGELFF. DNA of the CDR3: TGTGCCAGCAGCTTGGGAACTAGCGGGTACACCGGGGAGCTGTTTTTT. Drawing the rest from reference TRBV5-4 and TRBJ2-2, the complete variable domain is ETGVTQSPTHLIKTRGQQVTLRCSSQSGHNTVSWYQQALGQGPQFIFQYYREEENGRGNFPPRFSGLQFPNYSSELNVNALELDDSALYLCASSLGTSGYTGELFFGEGSRLTVL.

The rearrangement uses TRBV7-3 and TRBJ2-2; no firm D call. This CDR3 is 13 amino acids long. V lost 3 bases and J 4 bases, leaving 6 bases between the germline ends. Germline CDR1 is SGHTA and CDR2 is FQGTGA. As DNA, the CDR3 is TGTGCCAGCAGCTTTCGTAGCACCGGGGAGCTGTTTTTT. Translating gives CASSFRSTGELFF.

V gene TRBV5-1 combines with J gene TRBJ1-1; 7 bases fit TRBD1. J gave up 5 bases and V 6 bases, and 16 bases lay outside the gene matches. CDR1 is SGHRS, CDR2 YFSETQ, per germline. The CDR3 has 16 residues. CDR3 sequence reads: CASNQGDRATLTEAFF. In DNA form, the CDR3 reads TGCGCCAGCAACCAAGGAGACAGGGCGACGTTGACTGAAGCTTTCTTT.

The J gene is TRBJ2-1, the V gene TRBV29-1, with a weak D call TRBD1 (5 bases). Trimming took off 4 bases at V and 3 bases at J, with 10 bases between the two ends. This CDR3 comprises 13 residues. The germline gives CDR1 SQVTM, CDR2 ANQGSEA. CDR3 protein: CSVGQSHYNEQFF. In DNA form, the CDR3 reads TGCAGCGTTGGACAGTCCCACTACAATGAGCAGTTCTTC.

The CDR3 DNA reads as TGTGCCATCTCGGGGACGGCTGGCGATACGCAGTATTTT. Amino acid sequence: CAISGTAGDTQYF. The chain has TRBV10-3 and TRBJ2-3; D may correspond to TRBD1 or TRBD2 (5 bases each). Germline-derived CDR1 and CDR2 are ENHRY and SYGVKD. This CDR3 has 13 residues. Trimming removed 8 bases at V and 6 bases at J, with 15 bases between.

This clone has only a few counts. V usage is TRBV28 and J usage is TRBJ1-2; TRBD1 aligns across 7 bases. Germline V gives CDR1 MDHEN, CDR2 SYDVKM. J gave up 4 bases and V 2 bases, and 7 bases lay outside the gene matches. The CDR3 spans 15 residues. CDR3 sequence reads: CASSLPQQGTYGYTF. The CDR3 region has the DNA TGTGCCAGCAGTTTACCCCAACAGGGGACCTATGGCTACACCTTC.

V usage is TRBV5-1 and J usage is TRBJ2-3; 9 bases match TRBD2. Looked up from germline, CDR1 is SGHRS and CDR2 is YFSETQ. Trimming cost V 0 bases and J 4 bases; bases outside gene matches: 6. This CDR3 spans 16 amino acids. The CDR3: CASSLDGGRASDTQYF. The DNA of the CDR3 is TGCGCCAGCAGCTTGGACGGCGGGAGGGCCTCAGATACGCAGTATTTT.

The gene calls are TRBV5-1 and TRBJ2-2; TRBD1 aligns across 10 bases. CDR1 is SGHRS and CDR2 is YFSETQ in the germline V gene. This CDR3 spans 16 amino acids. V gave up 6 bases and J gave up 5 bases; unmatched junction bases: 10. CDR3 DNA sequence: TGCGCCAGCACCCCTCGGGGGGGACAGGGGACCGGGGAGCTGTTTTTT. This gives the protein CASTPRGGQGTGELFF.

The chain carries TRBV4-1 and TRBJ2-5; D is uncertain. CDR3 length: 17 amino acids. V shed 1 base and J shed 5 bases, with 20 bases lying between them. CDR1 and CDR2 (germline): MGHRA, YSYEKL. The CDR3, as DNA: TGCGCCAGCAGCCAAGTAGACTTGCTTCACTTCGGGGAGACCCAGTACTTC. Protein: CASSQVDLLHFGETQYF.

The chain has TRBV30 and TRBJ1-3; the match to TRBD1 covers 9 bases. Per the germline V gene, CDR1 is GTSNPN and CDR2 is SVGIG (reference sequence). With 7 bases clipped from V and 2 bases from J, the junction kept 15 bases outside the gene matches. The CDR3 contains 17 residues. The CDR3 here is CASSPGQGGFAGNTIYF. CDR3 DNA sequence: TGTGCCTCGTCCCCGGGACAGGGTGGCTTTGCTGGAAACACCATATATTTT.